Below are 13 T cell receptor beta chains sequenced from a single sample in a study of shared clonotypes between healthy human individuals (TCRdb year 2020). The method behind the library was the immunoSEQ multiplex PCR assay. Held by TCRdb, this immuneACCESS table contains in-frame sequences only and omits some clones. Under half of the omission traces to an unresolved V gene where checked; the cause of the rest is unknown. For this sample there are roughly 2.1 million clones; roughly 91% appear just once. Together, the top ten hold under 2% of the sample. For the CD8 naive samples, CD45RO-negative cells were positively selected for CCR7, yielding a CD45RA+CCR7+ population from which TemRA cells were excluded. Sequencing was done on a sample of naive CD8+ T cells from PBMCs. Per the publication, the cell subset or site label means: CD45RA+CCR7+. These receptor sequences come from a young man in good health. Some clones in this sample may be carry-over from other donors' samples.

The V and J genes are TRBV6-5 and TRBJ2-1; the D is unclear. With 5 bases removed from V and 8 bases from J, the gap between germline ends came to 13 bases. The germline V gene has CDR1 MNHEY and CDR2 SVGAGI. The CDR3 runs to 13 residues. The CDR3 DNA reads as TGTGCCAGCAGTCCTAGTGAATTGGATGAGCAGTTCTTC. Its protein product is CASSPSELDEQFF.

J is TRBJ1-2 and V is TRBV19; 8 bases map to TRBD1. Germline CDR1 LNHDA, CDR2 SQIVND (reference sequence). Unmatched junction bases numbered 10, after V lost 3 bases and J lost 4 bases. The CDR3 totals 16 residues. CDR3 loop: CASSIGTGGSVYGYTF. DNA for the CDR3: TGTGCCAGTAGTATTGGAACAGGGGGGTCGGTCTATGGCTACACCTTC.

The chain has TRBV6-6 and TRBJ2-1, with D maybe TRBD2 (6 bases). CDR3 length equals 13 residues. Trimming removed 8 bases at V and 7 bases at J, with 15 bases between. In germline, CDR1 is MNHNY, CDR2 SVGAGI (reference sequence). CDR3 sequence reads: CASVADIWNEQFF. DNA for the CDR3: TGTGCCAGCGTAGCGGACATTTGGAATGAGCAGTTCTTC.

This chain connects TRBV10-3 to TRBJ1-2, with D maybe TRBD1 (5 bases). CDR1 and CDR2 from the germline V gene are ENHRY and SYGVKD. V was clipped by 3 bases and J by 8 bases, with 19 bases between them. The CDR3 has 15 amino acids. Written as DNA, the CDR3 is TGTGCCATCAGTGACTCGATGGGGGACCACCGGGGCTACACCTTC. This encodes CAISDSMGDHRGYTF.

The DNA for the CDR3 is TGCGCCAGCAGCCCGACAGGGCTAATCTACGAGCAGTACTTC. It specifies CASSPTGLIYEQYF. V gene TRBV5-1 combines with J gene TRBJ2-7; 7 bases map to TRBD1. Germline V gene sequence: CDR1 SGHRS, CDR2 YFSETQ. There are 14 residues in the CDR3. Trimming removed 4 bases from V and 3 bases from J; junction bases left unmatched: 7.

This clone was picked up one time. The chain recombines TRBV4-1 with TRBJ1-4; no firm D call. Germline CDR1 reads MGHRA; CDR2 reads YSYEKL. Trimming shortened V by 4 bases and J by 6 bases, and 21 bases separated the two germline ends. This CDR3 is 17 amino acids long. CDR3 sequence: CASSPIEGPAADEKLFF. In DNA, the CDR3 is TGCGCCAGCAGCCCCATTGAGGGCCCGGCGGCGGATGAAAAACTGTTTTTT.

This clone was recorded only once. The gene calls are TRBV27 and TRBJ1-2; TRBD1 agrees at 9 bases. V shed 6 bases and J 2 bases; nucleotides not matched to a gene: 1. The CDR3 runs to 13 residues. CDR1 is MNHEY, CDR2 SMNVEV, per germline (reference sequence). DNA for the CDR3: TGTGCCAGCAGAGGGACAGGGAACTATGGCTACACCTTC. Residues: CASRGTGNYGYTF.

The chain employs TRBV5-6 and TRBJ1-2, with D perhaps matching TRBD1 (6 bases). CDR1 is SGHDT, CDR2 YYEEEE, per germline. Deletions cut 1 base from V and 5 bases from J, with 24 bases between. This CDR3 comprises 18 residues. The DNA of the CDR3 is TGTGCCAGCAGCTTGCCAACAGGGAGCTCGGAGCGGGGATATGGCTACACCTTC. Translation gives CASSLPTGSSERGYGYTF.

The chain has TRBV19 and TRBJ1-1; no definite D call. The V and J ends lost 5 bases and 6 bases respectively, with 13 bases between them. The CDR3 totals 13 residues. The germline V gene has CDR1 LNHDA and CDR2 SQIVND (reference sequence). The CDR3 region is CASSHTLGAEAFF. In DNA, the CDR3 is TGTGCCAGTAGTCATACCCTCGGAGCTGAAGCTTTCTTT. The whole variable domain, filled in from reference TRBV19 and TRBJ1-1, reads DGGITQSPKYLFRKEGQNVTLSCEQNLNHDAMYWYRQDPGQGLRLIYYSQIVNDFQKGDIAEGYSVSREKKESFPLTVTSAQKNPTAFYLCASSHTLGAEAFFGQGTRLTVV.

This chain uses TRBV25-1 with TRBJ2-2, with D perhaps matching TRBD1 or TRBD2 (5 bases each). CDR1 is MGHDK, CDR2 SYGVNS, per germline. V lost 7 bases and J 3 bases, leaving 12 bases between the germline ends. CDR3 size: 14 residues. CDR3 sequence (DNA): TGTGCCAGCAAGTTGGGGGAGCACACCGGGGAGCTGTTTTTT. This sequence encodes CASKLGEHTGELFF.

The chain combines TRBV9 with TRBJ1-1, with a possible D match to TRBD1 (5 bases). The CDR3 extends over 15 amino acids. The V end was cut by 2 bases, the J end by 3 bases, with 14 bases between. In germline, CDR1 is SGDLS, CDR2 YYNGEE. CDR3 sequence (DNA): TGTGCCAGCAGCGTCCACGGGACCGGGGACACTGAAGCTTTCTTT. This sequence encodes CASSVHGTGDTEAFF.

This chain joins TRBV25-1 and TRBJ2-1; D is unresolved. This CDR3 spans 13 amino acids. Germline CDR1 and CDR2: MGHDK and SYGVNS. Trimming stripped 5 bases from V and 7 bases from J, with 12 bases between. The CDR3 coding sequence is TGTGCCAGCAGTTCGGGTCGTTGGAATGAGCAGTTCTTC. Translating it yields CASSSGRWNEQFF.

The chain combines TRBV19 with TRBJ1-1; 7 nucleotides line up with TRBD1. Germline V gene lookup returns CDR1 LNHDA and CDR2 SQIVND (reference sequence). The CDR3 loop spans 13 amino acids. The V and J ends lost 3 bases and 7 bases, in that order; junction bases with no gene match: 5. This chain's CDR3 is CASSILPGGEAFF. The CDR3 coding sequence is TGTGCCAGTAGTATCTTGCCAGGGGGTGAAGCTTTCTTT. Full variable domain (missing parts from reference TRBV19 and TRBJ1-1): DGGITQSPKYLFRKEGQNVTLSCEQNLNHDAMYWYRQDPGQGLRLIYYSQIVNDFQKGDIAEGYSVSREKKESFPLTVTSAQKNPTAFYLCASSILPGGEAFFGQGTRLTVV.